Presented here are 8 T cell receptor beta chains from one specimen sequenced in a study of blood T cell repertoires in COVID-19. Repertoires were generated with immunoSEQ multiplex PCR, while TCRdb's copy carries only in-frame clones and drops some. The table shows 150,000 to 190,000 clones, with roughly 80% occurring only once. The source material was PBMCs or T cells enriched from blood (not recorded which). The source is a man in his fifties or sixties who had recovered from COVID-19.

The rearrangement uses TRBV18 and TRBJ2-7; 7 bases fit TRBD1. CDR3 size: 13 residues. J was trimmed by 3 bases and V by 3 bases; bases with no gene match: 2. Germline V gene sequence: CDR1 KGHSH, CDR2 LQKENI. This CDR3 is CASSPDRDYEQYF. The CDR3 DNA reads TGTGCCAGCTCACCTGACAGGGACTACGAGCAGTACTTC.

The gene calls are TRBV7-2 and TRBJ2-1; TRBD2 aligns across 14 bases. The ends lost 5 bases at V and 7 bases at J; junction bases unmatched: 7. This CDR3 contains 16 residues. Per germline, CDR1 SGHTA and CDR2 FQGNSA. The CDR3 DNA reads as TGTGCCAGCAGCCAACGACTAGCGGGGGGGAAAAATGAGCAGTTCTTC. Translating it yields CASSQRLAGGKNEQFF.

This clone has only a few counts. This chain connects TRBV7-9 to TRBJ2-3; weak D call: TRBD1 (6 bases). The V end lost 0 bases, the J end lost 2 bases, and 12 bases lay between the germline ends. There are 16 residues in the CDR3. Germline V gene sequence: CDR1 SEHNR, CDR2 FQNEAQ (reference sequence). The CDR3 sequence is CASSLAPGEPTDTQYF. The CDR3 nucleotides are TGTGCCAGCAGCTTAGCGCCAGGGGAACCCACAGATACGCAGTATTTT.

The chain carries TRBV12-3 or TRBV12-4 and TRBJ2-1, with 9 bases identical to TRBD1. The trim removed 5 bases at V and 12 bases at J, leaving 8 bases unmatched. This CDR3 has 13 amino acids. The CDR3 is CASSRSTDRGQFF. The CDR3 DNA is TGTGCCAGCAGTCGAAGTACGGACAGGGGGCAGTTCTTC.

V and J are TRBV13 and TRBJ2-5, with a tentative D call TRBD2 (7 bases). V was clipped by 2 bases and J by 2 bases, with 21 bases between them. This CDR3 has 18 residues. Looked up from germline, CDR1 is PRHDT and CDR2 is FYEKMQ (reference sequence). The CDR3 DNA reads TGTGCCAGCAGCTTATCCTTCGCGGGTCGGGGGGCACAAGAGACCCAGTACTTC. Protein product: CASSLSFAGRGAQETQYF. Together with reference TRBV13 and TRBJ2-5, the CDR3 gives the full variable domain: AAGVIQSPRHLIKEKRETATLKCYPIPRHDTVYWYQQGPGQDPQFLISFYEKMQSDKGSIPDRFSAQQFSDYHSELNMSSLELGDSALYFCASSLSFAGRGAQETQYFGPGTRLLVL.

The chain employs TRBV10-2 and TRBJ2-5; a possible D gene is TRBD2 (5 bases). CDR3 length: 17 residues. V gave up 3 bases and J gave up 1 base, with 18 bases separating them. Germline V gives CDR1 WSHSY, CDR2 SAAADI. CDR3 DNA: TGCGCCAGCAGTGAAATAAGAGCGGTTACATCCCAAGAGACCCAGTACTTC. It yields the protein CASSEIRAVTSQETQYF.

The chain has TRBV7-9 and TRBJ2-7; weak D call: TRBD2 (6 bases). The CDR3 length is 15 residues. Trimming shortened V by 1 base and J by 0 bases, and 10 bases separated the two germline ends. Germline loops: CDR1 SEHNR, CDR2 FQNEAQ (reference sequence). CDR3: CASSLEGLTSYEQYF. In DNA, the CDR3 is TGTGCCAGCAGCTTAGAGGGACTGACCTCCTACGAGCAGTACTTC.

The rearrangement joins TRBV2 to TRBJ1-1, with TRBD1 matching over 8 bases. Germline lookup yields CDR1 SNHLY and CDR2 FYNNEI. The CDR3 is 16 residues long. After removal of 3 bases from V and 0 bases from J, the junction contained 6 bases not matched to a gene. CDR3 bases: TGTGCCAGCAGTGACCCGTCGGACAGGGTGAACACTGAAGCTTTCTTT. Translation: CASSDPSDRVNTEAFF. Supplemented by reference TRBV2 and TRBJ1-1, the full variable domain reads EPEVTQTPSHQVTQMGQEVILRCVPISNHLYFYWYRQILGQKVEFLVSFYNNEISEKSEIFDDQFSVERPDGSNFTLKIRSTKLEDSAMYFCASSDPSDRVNTEAFFGQGTRLTVV.